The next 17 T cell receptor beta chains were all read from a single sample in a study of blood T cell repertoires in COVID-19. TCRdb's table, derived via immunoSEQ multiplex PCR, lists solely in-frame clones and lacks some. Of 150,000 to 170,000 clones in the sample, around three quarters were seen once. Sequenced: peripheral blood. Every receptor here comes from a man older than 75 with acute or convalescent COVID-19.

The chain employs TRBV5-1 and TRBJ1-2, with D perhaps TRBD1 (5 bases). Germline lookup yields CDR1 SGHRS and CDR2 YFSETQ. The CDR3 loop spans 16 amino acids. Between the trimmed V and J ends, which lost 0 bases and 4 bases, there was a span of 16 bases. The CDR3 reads CASSLAGGEKGYGYTF. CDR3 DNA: TGCGCCAGCAGCTTGGCCGGGGGGGAGAAGGGCTATGGCTACACCTTC.

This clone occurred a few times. This chain's CDR3 is CATSQWNTGELFF. The CDR3 bases are TGTGCCACCAGTCAATGGAACACCGGGGAGCTGTTTTTT. The V gene is TRBV24-1, the J gene TRBJ2-2, with D hard to call. Germline-derived CDR1 and CDR2 are KGHDR and SFDVKD. With 6 bases removed from V and 1 base from J, the gap between germline ends came to 5 bases. The CDR3 is made up of 13 amino acids.

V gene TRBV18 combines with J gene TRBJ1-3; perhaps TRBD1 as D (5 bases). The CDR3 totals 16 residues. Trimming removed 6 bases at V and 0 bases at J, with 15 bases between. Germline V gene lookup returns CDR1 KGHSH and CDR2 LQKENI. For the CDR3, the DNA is TGTGCCAGCTCCGCACAGGTTTCCCTCTCTGGAAACACCATATATTTT. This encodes CASSAQVSLSGNTIYF.

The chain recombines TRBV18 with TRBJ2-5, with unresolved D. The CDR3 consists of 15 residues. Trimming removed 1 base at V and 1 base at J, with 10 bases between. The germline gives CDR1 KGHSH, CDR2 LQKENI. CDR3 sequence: CASSPLPDTQETQYF. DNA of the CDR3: TGTGCCAGCTCACCACTACCTGACACCCAAGAGACCCAGTACTTC.

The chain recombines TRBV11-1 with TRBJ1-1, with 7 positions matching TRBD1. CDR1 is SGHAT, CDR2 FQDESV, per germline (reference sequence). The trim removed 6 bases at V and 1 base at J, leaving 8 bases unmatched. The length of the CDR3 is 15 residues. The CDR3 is CASSQTGVGNTEAFF. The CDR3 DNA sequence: TGTGCCAGCAGTCAAACAGGGGTTGGGAACACTGAAGCTTTCTTT.

The CDR3 coding sequence is TGTGCCAGCAGCTATTTGCCGGGACAGGGTTACGAGCAGTACTTC. It specifies CASSYLPGQGYEQYF. V gene TRBV11-3 combines with J gene TRBJ2-7; TRBD1 matches at 9 bases. The CDR3 is made up of 15 amino acids. CDR1 is SGHNT, CDR2 YENEEA, per germline. With V trimmed by 4 bases and J by 4 bases, 8 bases remained unmatched.

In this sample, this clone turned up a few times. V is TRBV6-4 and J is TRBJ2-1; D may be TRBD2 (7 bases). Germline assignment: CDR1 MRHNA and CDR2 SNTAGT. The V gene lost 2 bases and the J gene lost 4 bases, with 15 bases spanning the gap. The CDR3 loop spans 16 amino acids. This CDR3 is CASSDRSGGEYNEQFF. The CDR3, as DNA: TGTGCCAGCAGTGACCGGTCGGGGGGCGAATACAATGAGCAGTTCTTC.

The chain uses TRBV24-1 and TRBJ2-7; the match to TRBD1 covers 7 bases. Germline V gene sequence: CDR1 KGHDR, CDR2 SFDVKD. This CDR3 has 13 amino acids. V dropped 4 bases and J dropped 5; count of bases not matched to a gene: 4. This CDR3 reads CATSETTGNEQYV. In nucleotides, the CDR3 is TGTGCCACCAGTGAAACGACAGGGAACGAGCAGTACGTC.

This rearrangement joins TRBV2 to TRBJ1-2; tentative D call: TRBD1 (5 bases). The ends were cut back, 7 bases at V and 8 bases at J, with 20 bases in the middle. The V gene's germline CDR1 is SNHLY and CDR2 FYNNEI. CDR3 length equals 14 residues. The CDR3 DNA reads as TGTGCCAGCAACCGGGACGCGTGGGGGGAAGGCTACACCTTC. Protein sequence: CASNRDAWGEGYTF.

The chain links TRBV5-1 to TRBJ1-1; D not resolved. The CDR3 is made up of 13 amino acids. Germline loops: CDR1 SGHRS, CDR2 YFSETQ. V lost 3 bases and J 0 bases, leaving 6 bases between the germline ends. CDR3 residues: CASSSQMNTEAFF. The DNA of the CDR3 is TGCGCCAGCAGCTCGCAGATGAACACTGAAGCTTTCTTT.

This chain's CDR3 is CASGYGQGLSNYGYTF. For the CDR3, the DNA is TGTGCTAGTGGATATGGACAGGGACTGAGTAACTATGGCTACACCTTC. This chain links TRBV12-5 with TRBJ1-2, with 8 bases that match TRBD1. Germline V CDR1 and CDR2: LGHNT, FRNRAP. With 6 bases clipped from V and 1 base from J, the junction kept 10 bases outside the gene matches. This CDR3 is built from 16 residues.

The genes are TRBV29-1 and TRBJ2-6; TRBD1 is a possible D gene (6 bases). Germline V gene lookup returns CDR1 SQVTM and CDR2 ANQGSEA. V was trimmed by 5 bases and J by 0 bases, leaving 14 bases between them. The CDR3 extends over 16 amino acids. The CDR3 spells CSVTTGSLSGANVLTF. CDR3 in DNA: TGCAGCGTTACGACAGGTTCCCTCTCTGGGGCCAACGTCCTGACTTTC.

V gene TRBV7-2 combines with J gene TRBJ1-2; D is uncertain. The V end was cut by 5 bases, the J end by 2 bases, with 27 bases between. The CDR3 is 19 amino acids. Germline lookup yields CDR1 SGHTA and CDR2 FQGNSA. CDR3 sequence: CASSPNSGRLKSPNYGYTF. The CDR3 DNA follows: TGTGCCAGCAGCCCAAACTCGGGTCGCCTGAAGAGTCCCAACTATGGCTACACCTTC.

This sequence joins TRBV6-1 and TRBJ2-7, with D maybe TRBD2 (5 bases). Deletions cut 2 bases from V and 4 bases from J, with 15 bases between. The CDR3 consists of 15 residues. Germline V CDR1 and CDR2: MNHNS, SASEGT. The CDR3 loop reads CASSEYPTGIYEQYV. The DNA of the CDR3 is TGTGCCAGCAGTGAATACCCCACGGGGATATACGAGCAGTACGTC.

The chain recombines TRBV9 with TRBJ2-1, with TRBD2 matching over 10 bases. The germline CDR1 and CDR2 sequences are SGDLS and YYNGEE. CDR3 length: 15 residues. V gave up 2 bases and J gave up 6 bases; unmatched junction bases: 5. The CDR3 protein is CASSVGSGGRNEQFF. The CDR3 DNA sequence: TGTGCCAGCAGCGTGGGTAGCGGGGGGCGCAATGAGCAGTTCTTC.

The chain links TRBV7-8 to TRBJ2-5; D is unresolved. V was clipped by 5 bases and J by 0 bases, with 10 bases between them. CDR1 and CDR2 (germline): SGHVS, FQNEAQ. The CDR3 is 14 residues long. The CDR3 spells CASSPLRYQETQYF. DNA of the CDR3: TGTGCCAGCAGCCCACTAAGGTACCAAGAGACCCAGTACTTC.

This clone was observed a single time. DNA of the CDR3: TGCGCCAGCAGCACCGGACAAGGCCCAGGAGGCTACACCTTC. This sequence encodes CASSTGQGPGGYTF. The V call is TRBV5-1, the J call TRBJ1-2, with D possibly TRBD1 on 5 matching bases. The CDR3 contains 14 residues. V was cut by 4 bases and J by 8 bases, with 18 bases left in between. Germline V gene sequence: CDR1 SGHRS, CDR2 YFSETQ. The variable domain in full, completed from reference TRBV5-1 and TRBJ1-2, reads KAGVTQTPRYLIKTRGQQVTLSCSPISGHRSVSWYQQTPGQGLQFLFEYFSETQRNKGNFPGRFSGRQFSNSRSEMNVSTLELGDSALYLCASSTGQGPGGYTFGSGTRLTVV.